These 5 T cell receptor beta chains share one sample of origin, sequenced in a study of blood T cell repertoires in COVID-19. TCRdb keeps only in-frame clones here, not all; method: immunoSEQ multiplex PCR. The sample includes about 380,000 clones, about 90% of them seen just once. The source material was PBMCs or T cells enriched from blood (not recorded which). The source is a young man who had recovered from COVID-19.

The chain is built from TRBV4-1 and TRBJ2-1; 10 bases fit TRBD1. CDR1 MGHRA and CDR2 YSYEKL come from the germline V gene. Trimming at V came to 0 bases and at J to 7 bases, leaving 9 bases not matched to a gene. The CDR3 extends over 17 amino acids. CDR3 sequence reads: CASSQDPWDRGRNEQFF. CDR3 DNA: TGCGCCAGCAGCCAAGATCCCTGGGACAGGGGAAGAAATGAGCAGTTCTTC.

V and J are TRBV30 and TRBJ1-1; D not certain. The germline V gene has CDR1 GTSNPN and CDR2 SVGIG (reference sequence). The germline V and J ends were trimmed by 1 base and 1 base, with 10 bases remaining between them. The CDR3 runs 14 residues. CDR3 sequence: CAWSEGSGNTEAFF. DNA for the CDR3: TGTGCCTGGAGTGAAGGGAGTGGGAACACTGAAGCTTTCTTT.

This chain connects TRBV19 to TRBJ2-3, with 13 positions matching TRBD2. Germline CDR1 reads LNHDA; CDR2 reads SQIVND (reference sequence). The CDR3 totals 19 residues. Losses at the gene ends were 3 bases for V and 0 bases for J; bases not matched to a gene: 9. The CDR3 loop reads CASSIGLAGVSYSTDTQYF. Here the CDR3 DNA reads TGTGCCAGTAGTATTGGACTAGCGGGGGTTTCTTATAGCACAGATACGCAGTATTTT.

About this clone itself: This CDR3 is also generated by other DNA sequences in the sample. The rearrangement links TRBV5-1 to TRBJ2-1; 11 bases align to TRBD2. Looked up from germline, CDR1 is SGHRS and CDR2 is YFSETQ. This CDR3 comprises 14 residues. Trimming cost V 4 bases and J 4 bases; bases outside gene matches: 1. The CDR3 coding sequence is TGCGCCAGCAGCCCTAGCGGGGGGTACAATGAGCAGTTCTTC. Its protein is CASSPSGGYNEQFF.

V gene TRBV19 combines with J gene TRBJ2-7, with 9 bases matching TRBD1. The V gene's germline CDR1 is LNHDA and CDR2 SQIVND (reference sequence). J lost 1 base, V lost 7 bases, and 8 bases had no gene match. The CDR3 consists of 15 residues. The CDR3 region is CASKGRGQGSYEQYF. The CDR3 DNA is TGTGCCAGTAAAGGAAGAGGACAGGGGTCCTACGAGCAGTACTTC.